This T cell receptor (beta chain) was documented in a study of patients and donors after allogeneic stem cell transplantation. This CDR3 is 20 amino acids long. V lost 5 bases to trimming and J lost 2 bases; unmatched junction nucleotides: 17. This clonotype has only a few counts. TCRdb independently ran MiXCR on the RT-PCR reads; one entry per CDR3 protein. The table includes roughly 230,000 distinct CDR3 sequences, approximately 14% detected once. Sequenced sample: blood, either unsorted or a sorted T cell fraction (not recorded which). The origin of this receptor is a human donor who was either an allogeneic HSCT recipient or a stem cell or donor lymphocyte infusion donor (not recorded which). It is not recorded whose cells these are; they may come from a transplant donor. The V and J genes are TRBV12-3 or TRBV12-4 and TRBJ2-2; TRBD1 aligns across 10 bases. The CDR3 nucleotides are TGTGCCAGCAGTGTCCCGGGACAGGGGTCTGTCATACCTAACACCGGGGAGCTGTTTTTT. This codes for CASSVPGQGSVIPNTGELFF.